The following is a T cell receptor beta chain sequence with its context. The antigen remains unidentified. TCRdb's table, derived via immunoSEQ multiplex PCR, lists solely in-frame clones and lacks some. The sample includes around 30,000 clones, around three quarters of them seen just once. This entry belongs to a study of PD-1 blockade in classical Hodgkin lymphoma. Overall study context: Patients were given intravenous nivolumab, 3 mg/kg, every 2 weeks. General study findings and limits: The study found that TCR diversity rose significantly by C4D1 in CD4+ but not CD8+ cells. After ASCT, patients who started nivolumab under 1 year later were excluded.

Time point defined: cycle 4 day 1 (C4D1), after more than 5 weeks of nivolumab. Relapse was seen in all patients after autologous stem cell transplantation, and brentuximab vedotin exposure was variable. Classifying best responses yielded complete response, partial response or progressive disease. The receptor was derived from a human donor with classical Hodgkin lymphoma. Sample: peripheral blood mononuclear cells (PBMCs), taken before the fourth cycle of nivolumab.

CDR3: CASSETGTSVTETQYF. The CDR3 nucleotides are TGTGCCAGCTCAGAAACCGGGACTAGCGTAACGGAGACCCAGTACTTC. This chain joins TRBV18 and TRBJ2-5; 10 bases match TRBD2. V dropped 5 bases and J dropped 5; count of bases not matched to a gene: 11. From germline, CDR1 is KGHSH and CDR2 LQKENI. This CDR3 spans 16 amino acids.